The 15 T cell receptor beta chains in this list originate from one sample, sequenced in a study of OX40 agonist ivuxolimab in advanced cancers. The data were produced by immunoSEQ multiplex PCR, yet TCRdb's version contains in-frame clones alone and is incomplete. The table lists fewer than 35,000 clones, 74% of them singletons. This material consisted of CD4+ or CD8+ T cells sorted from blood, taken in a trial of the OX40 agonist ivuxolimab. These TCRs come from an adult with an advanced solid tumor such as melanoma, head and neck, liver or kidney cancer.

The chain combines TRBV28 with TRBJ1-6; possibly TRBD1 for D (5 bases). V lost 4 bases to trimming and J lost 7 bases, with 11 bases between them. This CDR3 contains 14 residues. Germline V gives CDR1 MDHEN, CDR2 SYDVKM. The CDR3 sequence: CASSWGTENSPLHF. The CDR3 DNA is TGTGCCAGCAGTTGGGGGACGGAAAATTCACCCCTCCACTTT.

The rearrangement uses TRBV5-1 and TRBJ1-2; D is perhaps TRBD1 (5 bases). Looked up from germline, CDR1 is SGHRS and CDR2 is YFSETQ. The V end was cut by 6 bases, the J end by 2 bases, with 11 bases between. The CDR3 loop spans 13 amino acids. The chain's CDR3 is CASTPGDNYGYTF. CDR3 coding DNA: TGCGCCAGCACCCCCGGGGACAACTATGGCTACACCTTC.

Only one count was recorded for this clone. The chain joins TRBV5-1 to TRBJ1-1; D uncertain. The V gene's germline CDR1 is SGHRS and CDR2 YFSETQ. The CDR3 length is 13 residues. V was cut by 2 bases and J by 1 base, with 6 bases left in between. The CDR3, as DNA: TGCGCCAGCAGCTTCGGGGAGAACACTGAAGCTTTCTTT. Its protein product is CASSFGENTEAFF.

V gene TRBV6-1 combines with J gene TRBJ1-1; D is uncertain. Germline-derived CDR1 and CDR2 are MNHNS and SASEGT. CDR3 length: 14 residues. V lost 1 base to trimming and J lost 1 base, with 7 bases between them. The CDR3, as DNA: TGTGCCAGCAGTGAAGTCTTATGGAACACTGAAGCTTTCTTT. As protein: CASSEVLWNTEAFF.

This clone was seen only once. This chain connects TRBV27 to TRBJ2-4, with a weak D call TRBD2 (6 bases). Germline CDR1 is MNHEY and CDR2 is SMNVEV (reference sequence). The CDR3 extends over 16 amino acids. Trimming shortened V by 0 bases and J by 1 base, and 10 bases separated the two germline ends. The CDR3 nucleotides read TGTGCCAGCAGTTTATCTCCGGAGGGGGCCAAAAACATTCAGTACTTC. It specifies CASSLSPEGAKNIQYF.

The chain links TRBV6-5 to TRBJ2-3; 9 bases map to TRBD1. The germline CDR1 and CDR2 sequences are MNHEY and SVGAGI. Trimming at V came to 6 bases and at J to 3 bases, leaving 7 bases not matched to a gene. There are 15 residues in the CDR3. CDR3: CASRTAGTGTDTQYF. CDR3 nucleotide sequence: TGTGCCAGCAGGACCGCCGGGACAGGGACAGATACGCAGTATTTT.

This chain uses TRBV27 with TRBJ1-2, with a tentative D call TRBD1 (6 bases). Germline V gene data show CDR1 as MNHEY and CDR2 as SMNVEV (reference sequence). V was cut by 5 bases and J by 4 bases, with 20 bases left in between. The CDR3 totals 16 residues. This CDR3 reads CASSPMDSRPGYGYTF. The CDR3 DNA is TGTGCCAGCAGTCCGATGGACAGCCGCCCGGGCTATGGCTACACCTTC.

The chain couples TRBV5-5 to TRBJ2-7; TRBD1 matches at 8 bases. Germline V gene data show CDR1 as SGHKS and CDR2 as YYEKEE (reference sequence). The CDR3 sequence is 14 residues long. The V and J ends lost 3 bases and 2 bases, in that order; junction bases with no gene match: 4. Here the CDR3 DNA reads TGTGCCAGCAGCTACCTGGACAGGGCCTACGAGCAGTACGTC. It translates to CASSYLDRAYEQYV.

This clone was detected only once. CDR3 amino acids: CASSQPGQGLYGYTF. In nucleotides, the CDR3 is TGCGCCAGCAGCCAGCCGGGACAGGGCCTCTATGGCTACACCTTC. The rearrangement joins TRBV4-1 to TRBJ1-2, with 9 nucleotides matching TRBD1. This CDR3 is 15 amino acids long. CDR1 is MGHRA, CDR2 YSYEKL, per germline. V lost 3 bases to trimming and J lost 4 bases; unmatched junction nucleotides: 6.

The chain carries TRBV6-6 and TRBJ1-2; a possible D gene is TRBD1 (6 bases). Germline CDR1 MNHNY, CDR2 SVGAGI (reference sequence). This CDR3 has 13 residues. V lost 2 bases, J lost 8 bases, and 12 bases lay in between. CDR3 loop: CASSYATGTGYTF. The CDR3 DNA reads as TGTGCCAGCAGTTACGCCACAGGGACCGGCTACACCTTC.

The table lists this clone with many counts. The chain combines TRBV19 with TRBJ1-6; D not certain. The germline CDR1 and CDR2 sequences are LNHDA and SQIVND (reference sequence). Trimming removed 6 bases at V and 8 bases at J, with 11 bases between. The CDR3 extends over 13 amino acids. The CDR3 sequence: CASSPQSDSPLHF. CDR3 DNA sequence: TGTGCCAGTAGCCCGCAGTCAGATTCACCCCTCCACTTT. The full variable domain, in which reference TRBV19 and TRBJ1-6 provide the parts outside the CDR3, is DGGITQSPKYLFRKEGQNVTLSCEQNLNHDAMYWYRQDPGQGLRLIYYSQIVNDFQKGDIAEGYSVSREKKESFPLTVTSAQKNPTAFYLCASSPQSDSPLHFGNGTRLTVT.

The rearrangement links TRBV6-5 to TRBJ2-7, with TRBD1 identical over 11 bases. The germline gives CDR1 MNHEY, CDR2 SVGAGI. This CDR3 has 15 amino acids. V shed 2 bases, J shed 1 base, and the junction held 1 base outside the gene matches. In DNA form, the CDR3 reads TGTGCCAGCAGTTACGGGACAGGGGGATCCTACGAGCAGTACTTC. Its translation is CASSYGTGGSYEQYF.

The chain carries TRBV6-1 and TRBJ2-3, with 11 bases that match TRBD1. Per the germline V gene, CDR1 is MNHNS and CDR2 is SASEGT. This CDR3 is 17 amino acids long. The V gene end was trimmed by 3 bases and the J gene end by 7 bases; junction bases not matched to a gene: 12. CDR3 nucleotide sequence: TGTGCCAGCAGTGACGTTTTAGGGACAGGGGGTAGTTATACGCAGTATTTT. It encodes CASSDVLGTGGSYTQYF.

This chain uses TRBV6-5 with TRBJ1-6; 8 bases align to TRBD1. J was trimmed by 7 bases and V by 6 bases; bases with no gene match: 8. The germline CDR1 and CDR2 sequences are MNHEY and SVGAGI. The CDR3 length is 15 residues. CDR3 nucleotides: TGTGCCAGCAGGACCTTGGACAGGGTCAATTCACCCCTCCACTTT. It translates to CASRTLDRVNSPLHF.

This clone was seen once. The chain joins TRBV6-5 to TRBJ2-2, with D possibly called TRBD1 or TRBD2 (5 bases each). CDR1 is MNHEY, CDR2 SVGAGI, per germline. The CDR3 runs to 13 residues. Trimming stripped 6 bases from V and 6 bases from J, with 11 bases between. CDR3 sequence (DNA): TGTGCCAGCAGCCCTAGAGGGGCCGGGGAGCTGTTTTTT. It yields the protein CASSPRGAGELFF.